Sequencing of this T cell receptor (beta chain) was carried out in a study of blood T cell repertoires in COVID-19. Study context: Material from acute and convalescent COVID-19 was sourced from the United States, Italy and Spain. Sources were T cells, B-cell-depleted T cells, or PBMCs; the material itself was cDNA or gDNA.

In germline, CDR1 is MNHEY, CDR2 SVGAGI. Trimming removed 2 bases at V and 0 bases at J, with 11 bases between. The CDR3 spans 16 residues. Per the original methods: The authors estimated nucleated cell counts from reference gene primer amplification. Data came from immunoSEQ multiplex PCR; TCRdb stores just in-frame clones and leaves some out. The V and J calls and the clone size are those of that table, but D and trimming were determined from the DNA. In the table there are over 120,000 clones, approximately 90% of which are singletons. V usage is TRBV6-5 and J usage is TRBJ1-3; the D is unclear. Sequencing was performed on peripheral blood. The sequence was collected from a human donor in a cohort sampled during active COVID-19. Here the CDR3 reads CASSYQLGSSGNTIYF. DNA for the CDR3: TGTGCCAGCAGTTACCAGTTAGGGAGCTCTGGAAACACCATATATTTT.